This T cell receptor beta chain was retrieved from a study of T cells in Graves' hyperthyroidism and ophthalmopathy. Findings and caveats of the study: Before onset, ophthalmopathy was predicted by the model a median roughly six months earlier. Among clonotypes expanded in thyroid above 0.001, most were also found in blood.

CDR3 length: 12 amino acids. V lost 5 bases to trimming and J lost 1 base, with 6 bases between them. Germline CDR1 reads MDHEN; CDR2 reads SYDVKM. Blood from later-ophthalmopathy patients was taken at first hyperthyroidism diagnosis. This clonotype showed up many times. Its specificity is unknown. TCR beta CDR3 regions were amplified from RNA transcripts. During a first-round RT-PCR of the TCR CDR3, the HTBI primer set was used. One entry per CDR3 protein, called by TCRdb with MiXCR from the multiplex PCR reads. The table lists a few hundred thousand distinct CDR3 sequences, approximately 13% of them singletons, with 20% to 25% in the top ten.

This clonotype was obtained from a man aged 25-40 years with Graves' hyperthyroidism that later progressed to Graves' ophthalmopathy. The V and J genes are TRBV28 and TRBJ2-7; TRBD1 might be the D (5 bases). The sequenced sample was blood. The CDR3 bases are TGTGCCAGCAGTAGGGGATCCTACGAGCAGTACTTC. This translates into CASSRGSYEQYF. Drawing the rest from reference TRBV28 and TRBJ2-7, the complete variable domain is DVKVTQSSRYLVKRTGEKVFLECVQDMDHENMFWYRQDPGLGLRLIYFSYDVKMKEKGDIPEGYSVSREKKERFSLILESASTNQTSMYLCASSRGSYEQYFGPGTRLTVT.